The 12 T cell receptor beta chains below all came from one sample that was sequenced in a study of blood T cell repertoires in COVID-19 (dated by TCRdb to 2018 to 2020). Library preparation was by the immunoSEQ multiplex PCR assay. TCRdb re-hosts the immuneACCESS table, in-frame sequences only. Its copies lack some clones; in the studies checked, an unresolved V gene accounts for under half of them, and the cause for the rest is not known. In all, the sample holds fewer than 350,000 clones, and approximately 81% of those were seen once. Around 2.5% of the sample belongs to the ten largest clones. Sequenced sample: PBMCs or T cells enriched from blood (not recorded which). The source is a woman aged 45-60 years who had recovered from COVID-19.

The chain uses TRBV10-3 and TRBJ2-7, with 10 bases that match TRBD1. Germline-derived CDR1 and CDR2 are ENHRY and SYGVKD. This CDR3 is built from 15 residues. V lost 2 bases, J lost 4 bases, and 5 bases stayed unmatched. CDR3 DNA sequence: TGTGCCATCAGTGAGCCGGGACAGGGGACGTACGAGCAGTACTTC. It codes for CAISEPGQGTYEQYF.

In this sample, this clone turned up a few times. The chain is built from TRBV2 and TRBJ2-7; 8 bases line up with TRBD2. The germline CDR1 and CDR2 sequences are SNHLY and FYNNEI. This CDR3 has 13 amino acids. With 11 bases clipped from V and 11 bases from J, the junction kept 17 bases outside the gene matches. CDR3 sequence: CASTSGLLLGEYF. CDR3 in DNA: TGTGCCTCTACTAGCGGCCTCCTCCTAGGGGAGTACTTC.

The rearrangement links TRBV7-9 to TRBJ1-4; D gene unclear. This CDR3 is built from 14 residues. Germline CDR1 reads SEHNR; CDR2 reads FQNEAQ (reference sequence). Trimming cost V 2 bases and J 8 bases, with 12 bases left between them. CDR3 sequence: CASSLQTGREKLFF. The CDR3 nucleotides read TGTGCCAGCAGCTTACAGACGGGTCGGGAAAAACTGTTTTTT. The full variable domain, rest sourced from reference TRBV7-9 and TRBJ1-4, is DTGVSQNPRHKITKRGQNVTFRCDPISEHNRLYWYRQTLGQGPEFLTYFQNEAQLEKSRLLSDRFSAERPKGSFSTLEIQRTEQGDSAMYLCASSLQTGREKLFFGSGTQLSVL.

This chain uses TRBV24-1 with TRBJ2-5; the match to TRBD1 covers 8 bases. CDR1 and CDR2 from the germline V gene are KGHDR and SFDVKD. The CDR3 contains 15 residues. With V trimmed by 4 bases and J by 5 bases, 8 bases remained unmatched. The CDR3: CATSEFGQGGETQYF. DNA of the CDR3: TGTGCCACCAGTGAGTTCGGACAGGGTGGGGAGACCCAGTACTTC.

The V call is TRBV18, the J call TRBJ1-3; weak D call: TRBD1 (6 bases). Germline CDR1 reads KGHSH; CDR2 reads LQKENI. Trimming cost V 4 bases and J 2 bases, with 15 bases left between them. The length of the CDR3 is 16 residues. CDR3 bases: TGTGCCAGCTCACGAATAATACAGGGACCTGGAAACACCATATATTTT. Amino acid sequence: CASSRIIQGPGNTIYF.

The V gene is TRBV2, the J gene TRBJ2-3, with 8 positions matching TRBD1. CDR3 size: 18 residues. V was pared by 8 bases and J by 2 bases, with 18 bases of the junction left unmatched. Germline-derived CDR1 and CDR2 are SNHLY and FYNNEI. The CDR3 DNA is TGTGCCAGCCGCAGTCGGACAGGGCGAATACGATTCACAGATACGCAGTATTTT. Amino acid sequence: CASRSRTGRIRFTDTQYF.

The chain carries TRBV18 and TRBJ1-2; D gene uncertain. Germline loops: CDR1 KGHSH, CDR2 LQKENI. This CDR3 is 15 amino acids long. V was cut by 2 bases and J by 4 bases, with 14 bases left in between. Here the CDR3 DNA reads TGTGCCAGCTCACCAGTGGAGGCGATCACCTATGGCTACACCTTC. It translates to CASSPVEAITYGYTF.

The chain employs TRBV29-1 and TRBJ2-2; TRBD2 matches at 9 bases. Looked up from germline, CDR1 is SQVTM and CDR2 is ANQGSEA. After removal of 7 bases from V and 3 bases from J, the junction contained 6 bases not matched to a gene. This CDR3 has 14 amino acids. CDR3 nucleotide sequence: TGCAGCGCCAAGGGCGGGGGGGACACCGGGGAGCTGTTTTTT. It yields the protein CSAKGGGDTGELFF.

The chain employs TRBV11-2 and TRBJ1-3; D may be TRBD1 (5 bases). Trimming shortened V by 5 bases and J by 3 bases, and 17 bases separated the two germline ends. Looked up from germline, CDR1 is SGHAT and CDR2 is FQNNGV. CDR3 length equals 16 residues. This CDR3 is CASSPGLGRGGNTIYF. CDR3 DNA: TGTGCCAGCAGCCCAGGGCTGGGGAGGGGTGGAAACACCATATATTTT.

The gene calls are TRBV6-2 or TRBV6-3 and TRBJ2-2, with unresolved D. V lost 0 bases to trimming and J lost 8 bases, with 7 bases between them. CDR1 is MNHEY, CDR2 SVGEGT, per germline. The CDR3 contains 13 residues. As DNA, the CDR3 is TGTGCCAGCAGTTACTCGTCCGTAGGGGAGCTGTTTTTT. Amino acids: CASSYSSVGELFF.

The rearrangement joins TRBV2 to TRBJ2-3; D may be TRBD1 (6 bases). With 4 bases removed from V and 4 bases from J, the gap between germline ends came to 15 bases. The CDR3 extends over 15 amino acids. Germline loops: CDR1 SNHLY, CDR2 FYNNEI. The CDR3 DNA is TGTGCCAGCAGTGTTGACAGGCGGAGAGCAGATACGCAGTATTTT. Residues: CASSVDRRRADTQYF. The variable domain in full, completed from reference TRBV2 and TRBJ2-3, reads EPEVTQTPSHQVTQMGQEVILRCVPISNHLYFYWYRQILGQKVEFLVSFYNNEISEKSEIFDDQFSVERPDGSNFTLKIRSTKLEDSAMYFCASSVDRRRADTQYFGPGTRLTVL.

CDR3 coding DNA: TGCGCCAGCAGCTTGGGAGCGGGGGGGCCTGGAGATACGCAGTATTTT. This translates into CASSLGAGGPGDTQYF. The chain carries TRBV5-1 and TRBJ2-3; 10 bases map to TRBD2. The CDR3 has 16 residues. CDR1 and CDR2 (germline): SGHRS, YFSETQ. J was trimmed by 5 bases and V by 0 bases; bases with no gene match: 6.